This T cell receptor beta chain originates from a study of cytomegalovirus exposure and HLA in healthy donors. The study's findings and limits: A later analysis reported that several of the most significant clusters appeared to be linked to common viral pathogens, among them Epstein-Barr virus. Earlier analysis looked at TCR beta V segments, and most were productive about 87% or about 30% of the time.

The study ran its PCR with 60 Vbeta and 13 Jbeta primers. Per the authors' pipeline: A later analysis counted roughly 74 million unique TCR beta chains, 9.5 million to 13 million shared. Assay: immunoSEQ multiplex PCR; the TCRdb copy retains only in-frame clones and omits some. The V and J calls and clone size are taken from that table; D and trimming were inferred from the DNA. The data contain some 150,000 clones, approximately 80% of them singletons. Note on this clone: Its antigen remains unidentified.

The CDR3 is 15 residues long. Looked up from germline, CDR1 is MGHRA and CDR2 is YSYEKL. Trimming left V 0 bases short and J 2 bases short, with 11 bases between. Sequenced input: PBMCs. The receptor was isolated from a man aged 18 to 30 in good health and CMV-seropositive. The chain links TRBV4-1 to TRBJ2-7, with D possibly being TRBD1 (6 bases). The CDR3 protein is CASSQDMTGTYEQYF. The CDR3 DNA follows: TGCGCCAGCAGCCAAGATATGACAGGAACCTACGAGCAGTACTTC.